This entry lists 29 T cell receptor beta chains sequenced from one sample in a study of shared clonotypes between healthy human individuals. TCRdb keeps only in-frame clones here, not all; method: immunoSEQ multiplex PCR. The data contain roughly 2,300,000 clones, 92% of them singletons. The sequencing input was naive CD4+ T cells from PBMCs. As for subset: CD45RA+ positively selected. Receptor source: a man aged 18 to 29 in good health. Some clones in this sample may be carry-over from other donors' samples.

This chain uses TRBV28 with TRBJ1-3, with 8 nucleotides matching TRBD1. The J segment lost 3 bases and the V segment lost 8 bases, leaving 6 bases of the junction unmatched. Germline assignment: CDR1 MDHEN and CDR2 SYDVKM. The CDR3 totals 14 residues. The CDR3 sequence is CASQRGQVGNTIYF. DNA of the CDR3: TGTGCCAGCCAGCGGGGACAGGTTGGAAACACCATATATTTT.

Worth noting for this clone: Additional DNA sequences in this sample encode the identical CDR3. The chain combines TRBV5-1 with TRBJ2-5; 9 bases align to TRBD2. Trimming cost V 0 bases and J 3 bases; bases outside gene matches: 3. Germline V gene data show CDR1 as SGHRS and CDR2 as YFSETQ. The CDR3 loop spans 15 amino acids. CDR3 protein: CASSLAASGEETQYF. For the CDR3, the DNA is TGCGCCAGCAGCTTGGCGGCTAGCGGGGAAGAGACCCAGTACTTC.

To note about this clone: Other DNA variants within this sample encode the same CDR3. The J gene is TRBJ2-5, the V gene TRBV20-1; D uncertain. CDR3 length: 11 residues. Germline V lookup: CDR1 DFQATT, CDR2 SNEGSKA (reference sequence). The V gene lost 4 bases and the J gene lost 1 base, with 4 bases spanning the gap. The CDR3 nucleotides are TGCAGTGCTACCCTCCAAGAGACCCAGTACTTC. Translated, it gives CSATLQETQYF.

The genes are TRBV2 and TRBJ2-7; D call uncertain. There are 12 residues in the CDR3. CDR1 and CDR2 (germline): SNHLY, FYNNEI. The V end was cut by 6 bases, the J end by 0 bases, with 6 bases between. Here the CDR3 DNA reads TGTGCCAGCAGGACGGGCTCCTACGAGCAGTACTTC. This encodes CASRTGSYEQYF. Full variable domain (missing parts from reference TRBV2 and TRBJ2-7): EPEVTQTPSHQVTQMGQEVILRCVPISNHLYFYWYRQILGQKVEFLVSFYNNEISEKSEIFDDQFSVERPDGSNFTLKIRSTKLEDSAMYFCASRTGSYEQYFGPGTRLTVT.

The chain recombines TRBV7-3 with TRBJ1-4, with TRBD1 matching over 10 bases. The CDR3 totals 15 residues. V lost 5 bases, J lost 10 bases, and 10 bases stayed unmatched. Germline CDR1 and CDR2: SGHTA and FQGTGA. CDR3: CASSLRDRGSGKLFF. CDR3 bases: TGTGCCAGCAGCCTGCGGGACAGGGGCTCAGGAAAACTGTTTTTT.

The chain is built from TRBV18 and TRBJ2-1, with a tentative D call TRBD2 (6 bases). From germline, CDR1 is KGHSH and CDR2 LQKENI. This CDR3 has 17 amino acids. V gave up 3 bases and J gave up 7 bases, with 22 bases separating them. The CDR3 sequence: CASSPWPEGVGLNEQFF. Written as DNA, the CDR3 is TGTGCCAGCTCACCTTGGCCGGAGGGTGTCGGGCTGAATGAGCAGTTCTTC.

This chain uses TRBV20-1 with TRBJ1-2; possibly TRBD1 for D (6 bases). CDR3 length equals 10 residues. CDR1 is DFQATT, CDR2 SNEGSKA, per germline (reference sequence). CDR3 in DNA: TGCGGGGGCGCGGACTATGGCTACACCTTC. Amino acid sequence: CGGADYGYTF.

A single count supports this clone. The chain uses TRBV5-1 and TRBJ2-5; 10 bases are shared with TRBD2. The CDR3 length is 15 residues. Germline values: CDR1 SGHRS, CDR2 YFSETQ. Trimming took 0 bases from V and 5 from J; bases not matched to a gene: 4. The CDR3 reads CASSLGTSGAETQYF. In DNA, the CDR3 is TGCGCCAGCAGCTTGGGGACTAGCGGTGCGGAGACCCAGTACTTC.

The DNA for the CDR3 is TGCGCCAGCAGCCCCGACCCCCAGGGCACGAACACTGAAGCTTTCTTT. It specifies CASSPDPQGTNTEAFF. V gene TRBV5-1 combines with J gene TRBJ1-1, with D perhaps matching TRBD1 (5 bases). Deletions cut 4 bases from V and 1 base from J, with 17 bases between. This CDR3 contains 16 residues. CDR1 SGHRS and CDR2 YFSETQ come from the germline V gene.

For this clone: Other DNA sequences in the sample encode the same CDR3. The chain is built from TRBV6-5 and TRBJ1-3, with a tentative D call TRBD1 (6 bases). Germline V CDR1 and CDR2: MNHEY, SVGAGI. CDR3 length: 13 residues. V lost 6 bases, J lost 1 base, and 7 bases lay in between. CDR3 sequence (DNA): TGTGCCAGCAGCCAGGGGTCTGGAAACACCATATATTTT. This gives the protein CASSQGSGNTIYF.

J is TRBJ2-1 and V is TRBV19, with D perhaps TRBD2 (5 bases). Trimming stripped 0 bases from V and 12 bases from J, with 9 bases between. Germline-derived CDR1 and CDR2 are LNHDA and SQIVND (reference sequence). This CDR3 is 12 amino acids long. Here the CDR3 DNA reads TGTGCCAGTAGTATAGAGGGCCGGGGGCAGTTCTTC. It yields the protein CASSIEGRGQFF.

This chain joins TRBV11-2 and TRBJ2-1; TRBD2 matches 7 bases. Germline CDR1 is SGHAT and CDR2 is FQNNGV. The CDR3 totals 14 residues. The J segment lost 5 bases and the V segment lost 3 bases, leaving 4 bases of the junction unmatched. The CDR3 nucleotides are TGTGCCAGCAGCTTCCGGGACTATGACAATGAGCAGTTCTTC. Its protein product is CASSFRDYDNEQFF.

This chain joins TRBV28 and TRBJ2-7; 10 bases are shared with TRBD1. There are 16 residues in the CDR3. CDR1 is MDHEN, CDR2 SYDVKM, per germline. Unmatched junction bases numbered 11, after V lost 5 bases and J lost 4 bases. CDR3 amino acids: CASSPFGQGGRYEQYF. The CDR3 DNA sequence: TGTGCCAGCAGTCCCTTTGGACAGGGGGGACGGTACGAGCAGTACTTC.

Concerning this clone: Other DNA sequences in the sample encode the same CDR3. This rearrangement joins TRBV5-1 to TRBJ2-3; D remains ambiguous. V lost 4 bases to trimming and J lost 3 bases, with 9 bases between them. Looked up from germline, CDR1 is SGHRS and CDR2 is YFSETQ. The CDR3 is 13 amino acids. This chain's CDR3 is CASSVTGTDTQYF. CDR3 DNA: TGCGCCAGCAGCGTGACCGGGACAGATACGCAGTATTTT.

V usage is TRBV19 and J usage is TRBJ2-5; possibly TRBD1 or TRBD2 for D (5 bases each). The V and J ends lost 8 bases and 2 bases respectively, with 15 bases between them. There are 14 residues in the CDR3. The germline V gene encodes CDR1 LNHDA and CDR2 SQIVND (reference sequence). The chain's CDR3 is CASGTKETQETQYF. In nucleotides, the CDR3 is TGTGCCAGTGGGACCAAAGAGACTCAAGAGACCCAGTACTTC.

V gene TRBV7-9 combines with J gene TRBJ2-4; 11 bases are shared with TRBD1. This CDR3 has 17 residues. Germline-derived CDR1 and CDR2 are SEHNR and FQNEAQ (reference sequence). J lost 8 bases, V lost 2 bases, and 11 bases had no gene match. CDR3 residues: CASSLSGTGGSRDIQYF. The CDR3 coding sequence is TGTGCCAGCAGCTTAAGCGGGACAGGGGGTTCTCGGGACATTCAGTACTTC. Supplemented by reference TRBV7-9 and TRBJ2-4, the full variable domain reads DTGVSQNPRHKITKRGQNVTFRCDPISEHNRLYWYRQTLGQGPEFLTYFQNEAQLEKSRLLSDRFSAERPKGSFSTLEIQRTEQGDSAMYLCASSLSGTGGSRDIQYFGAGTRLSVL.

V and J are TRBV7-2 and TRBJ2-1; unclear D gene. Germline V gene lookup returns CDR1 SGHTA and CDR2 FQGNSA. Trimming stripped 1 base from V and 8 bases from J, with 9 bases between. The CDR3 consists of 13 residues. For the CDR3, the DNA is TGTGCCAGCAGCTTAGTAGCTACCCATGAGCAGTTCTTC. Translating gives CASSLVATHEQFF.

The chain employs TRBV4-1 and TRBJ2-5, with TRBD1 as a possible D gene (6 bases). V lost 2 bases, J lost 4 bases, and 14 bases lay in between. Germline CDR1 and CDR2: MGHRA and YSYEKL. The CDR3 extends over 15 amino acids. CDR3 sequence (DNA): TGCGCCAGCAGCCAACTACAGGGCTGGGCAGAGACCCAGTACTTC. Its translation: CASSQLQGWAETQYF.

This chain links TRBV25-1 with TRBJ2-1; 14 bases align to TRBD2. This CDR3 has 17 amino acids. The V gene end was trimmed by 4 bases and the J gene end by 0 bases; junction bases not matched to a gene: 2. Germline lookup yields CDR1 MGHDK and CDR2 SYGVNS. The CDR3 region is CASSGGLAGGSYNEQFF. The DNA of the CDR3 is TGTGCCAGCAGTGGAGGACTAGCGGGAGGCTCCTACAATGAGCAGTTCTTC.

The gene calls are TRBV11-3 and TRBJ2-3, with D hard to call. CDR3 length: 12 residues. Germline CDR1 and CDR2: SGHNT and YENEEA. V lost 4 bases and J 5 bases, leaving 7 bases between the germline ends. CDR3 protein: CASSSGGDTQYF. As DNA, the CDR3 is TGTGCCAGCAGCTCAGGCGGAGATACGCAGTATTTT. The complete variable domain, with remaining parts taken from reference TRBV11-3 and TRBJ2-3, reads EAGVVQSPRYKIIEKKQPVAFWCNPISGHNTLYWYLQNLGQGPELLIRYENEEAVDDSQLPKDRFSAERLKGVDSTLKIQPAELGDSAVYLCASSSGGDTQYFGPGTRLTVL.

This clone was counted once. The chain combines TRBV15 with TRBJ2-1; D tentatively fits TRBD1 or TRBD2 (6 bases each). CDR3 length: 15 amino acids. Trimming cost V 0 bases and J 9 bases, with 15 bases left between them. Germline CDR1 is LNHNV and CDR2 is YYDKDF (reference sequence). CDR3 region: CATSREVWGAGEQFF. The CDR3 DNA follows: TGTGCCACCAGCAGAGAGGTTTGGGGGGCGGGTGAGCAGTTCTTC.

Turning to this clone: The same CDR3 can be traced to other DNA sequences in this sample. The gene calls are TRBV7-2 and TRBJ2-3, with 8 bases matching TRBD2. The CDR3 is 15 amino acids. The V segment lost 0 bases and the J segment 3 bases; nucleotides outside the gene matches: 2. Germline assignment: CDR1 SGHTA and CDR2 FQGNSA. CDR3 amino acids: CASSLASGRTDTQYF. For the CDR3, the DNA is TGTGCCAGCAGCTTAGCAAGCGGGAGAACAGATACGCAGTATTTT.

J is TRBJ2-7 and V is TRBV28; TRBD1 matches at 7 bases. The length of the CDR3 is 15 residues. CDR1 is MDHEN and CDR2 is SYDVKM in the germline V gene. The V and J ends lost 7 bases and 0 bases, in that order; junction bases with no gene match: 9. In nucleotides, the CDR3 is TGTGCCAGCACCCTGGGGGCAGGGGGCTCCTACGAGCAGTACTTC. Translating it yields CASTLGAGGSYEQYF.

The CDR3 sequence: CASSPQGAAGELFF. The CDR3 DNA follows: TGTGCCAGCTCACCCCAGGGGGCGGCCGGGGAGCTGTTTTTT. The gene calls are TRBV18 and TRBJ2-2; 8 nucleotides align to TRBD1. CDR1 KGHSH and CDR2 LQKENI come from the germline V gene. V lost 3 bases and J lost 6; bases outside the gene matches: 3. This CDR3 is built from 14 residues.

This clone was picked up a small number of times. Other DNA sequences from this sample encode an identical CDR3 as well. The CDR3, as DNA: TGTGCCAGCTCAGAGCAAGAGACCCAGTACTTC. Protein product: CASSEQETQYF. V gene TRBV18 combines with J gene TRBJ2-5; D call uncertain. Germline loops: CDR1 KGHSH, CDR2 LQKENI. The V end lost 5 bases, the J end lost 2 bases, and 3 bases lay between the germline ends. This CDR3 region has 11 residues.

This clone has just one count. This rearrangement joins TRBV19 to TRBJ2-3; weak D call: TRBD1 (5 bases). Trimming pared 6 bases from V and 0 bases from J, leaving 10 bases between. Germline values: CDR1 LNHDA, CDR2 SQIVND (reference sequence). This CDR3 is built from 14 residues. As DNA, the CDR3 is TGTGCCAGTAGACAGGTGGCTAGCACAGATACGCAGTATTTT. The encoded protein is CASRQVASTDTQYF.

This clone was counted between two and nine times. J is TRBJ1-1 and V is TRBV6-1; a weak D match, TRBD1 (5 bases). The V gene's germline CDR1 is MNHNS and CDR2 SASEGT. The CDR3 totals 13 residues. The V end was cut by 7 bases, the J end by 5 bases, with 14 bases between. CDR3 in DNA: TGTGCCAGCATTTGGGCCCAGGGAACTGAAGCTTTCTTT. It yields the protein CASIWAQGTEAFF.

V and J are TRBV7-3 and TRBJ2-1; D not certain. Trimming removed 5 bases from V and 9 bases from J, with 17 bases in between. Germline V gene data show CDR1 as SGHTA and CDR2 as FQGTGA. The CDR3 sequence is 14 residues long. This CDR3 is CASSGSTDRTEQFF. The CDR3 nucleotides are TGTGCCAGCAGCGGGTCAACGGACCGGACTGAGCAGTTCTTC.

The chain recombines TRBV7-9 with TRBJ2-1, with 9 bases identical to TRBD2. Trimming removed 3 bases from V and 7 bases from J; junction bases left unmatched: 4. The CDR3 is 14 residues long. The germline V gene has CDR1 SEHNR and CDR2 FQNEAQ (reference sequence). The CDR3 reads CASSFSGRANEQFF. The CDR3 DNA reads TGTGCCAGCAGCTTTAGCGGGAGAGCGAATGAGCAGTTCTTC.